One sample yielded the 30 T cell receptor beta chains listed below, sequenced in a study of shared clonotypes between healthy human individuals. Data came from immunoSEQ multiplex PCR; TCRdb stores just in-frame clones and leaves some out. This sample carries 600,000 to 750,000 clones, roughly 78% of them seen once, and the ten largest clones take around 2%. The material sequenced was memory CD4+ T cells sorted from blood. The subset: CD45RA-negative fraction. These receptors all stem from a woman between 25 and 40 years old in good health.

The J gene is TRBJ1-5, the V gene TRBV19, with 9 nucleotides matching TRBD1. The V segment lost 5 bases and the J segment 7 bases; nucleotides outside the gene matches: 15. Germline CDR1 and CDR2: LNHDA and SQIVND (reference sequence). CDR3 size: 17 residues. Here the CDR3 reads CASSFGDRDLPFQPQHF. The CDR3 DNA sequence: TGTGCCAGTAGTTTCGGGGACAGGGACCTACCCTTCCAGCCCCAGCATTTT.

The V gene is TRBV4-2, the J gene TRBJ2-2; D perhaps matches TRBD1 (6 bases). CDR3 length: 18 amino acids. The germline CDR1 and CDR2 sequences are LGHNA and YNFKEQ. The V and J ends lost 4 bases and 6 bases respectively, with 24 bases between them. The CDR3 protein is CASSPFILGATLSGELFF. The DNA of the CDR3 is TGTGCCAGCAGCCCTTTTATCCTGGGGGCCACTCTTTCCGGGGAGCTGTTTTTT.

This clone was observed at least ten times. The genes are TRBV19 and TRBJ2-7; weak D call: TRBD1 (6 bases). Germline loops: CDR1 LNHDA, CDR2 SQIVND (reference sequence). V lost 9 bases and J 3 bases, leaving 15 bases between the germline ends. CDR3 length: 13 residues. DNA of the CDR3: TGTGCCAGAAACAAGGGACAATTCTACGAGCAGTACTTC. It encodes CARNKGQFYEQYF.

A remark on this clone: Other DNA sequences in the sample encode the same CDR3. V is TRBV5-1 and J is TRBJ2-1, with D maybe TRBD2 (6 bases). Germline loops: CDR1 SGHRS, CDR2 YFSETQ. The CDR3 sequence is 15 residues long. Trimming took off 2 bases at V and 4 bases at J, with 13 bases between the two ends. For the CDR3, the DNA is TGCGCCAGCAGCTTTGGGGGAGGCGGATACAATGAGCAGTTCTTC. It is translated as CASSFGGGGYNEQFF. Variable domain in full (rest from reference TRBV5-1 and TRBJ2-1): KAGVTQTPRYLIKTRGQQVTLSCSPISGHRSVSWYQQTPGQGLQFLFEYFSETQRNKGNFPGRFSGRQFSNSRSEMNVSTLELGDSALYLCASSFGGGGYNEQFFGPGTRLTVL.

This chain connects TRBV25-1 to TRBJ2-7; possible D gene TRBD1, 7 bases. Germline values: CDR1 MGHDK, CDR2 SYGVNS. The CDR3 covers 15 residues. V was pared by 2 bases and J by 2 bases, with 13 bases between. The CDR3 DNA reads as TGTGCCAGCAGTGAACGGGGGACAGATCCCTACGAGCAGTACTTC. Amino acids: CASSERGTDPYEQYF.

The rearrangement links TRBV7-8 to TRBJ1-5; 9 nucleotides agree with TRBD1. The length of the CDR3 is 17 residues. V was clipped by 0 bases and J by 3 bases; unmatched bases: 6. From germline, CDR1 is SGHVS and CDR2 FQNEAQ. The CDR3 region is CASSLARGQGLNQPQHF. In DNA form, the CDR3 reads TGTGCCAGCAGCTTAGCGAGGGGACAGGGCCTCAATCAGCCCCAGCATTTT.

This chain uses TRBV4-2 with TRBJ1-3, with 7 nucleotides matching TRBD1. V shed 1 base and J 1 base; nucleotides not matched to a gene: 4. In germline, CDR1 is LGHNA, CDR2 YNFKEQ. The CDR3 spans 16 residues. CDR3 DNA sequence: TGTGCCAGCAGCCAAGGCCCAGGGGGGTCTGGAAACACCATATATTTT. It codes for CASSQGPGGSGNTIYF.

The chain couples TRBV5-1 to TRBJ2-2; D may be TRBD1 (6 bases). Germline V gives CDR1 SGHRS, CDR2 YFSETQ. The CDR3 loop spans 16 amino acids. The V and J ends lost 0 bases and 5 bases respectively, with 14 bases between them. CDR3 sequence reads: CASSLATAGETGELFF. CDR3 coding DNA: TGCGCCAGCAGCTTGGCCACGGCAGGGGAAACCGGGGAGCTGTTTTTT.

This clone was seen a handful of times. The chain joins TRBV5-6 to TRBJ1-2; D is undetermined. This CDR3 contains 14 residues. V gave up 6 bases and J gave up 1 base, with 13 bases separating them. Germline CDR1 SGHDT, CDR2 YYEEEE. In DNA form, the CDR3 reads TGTGCCAGCACCGCGAACGGCGGTAACTATGGCTACACCTTC. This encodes CASTANGGNYGYTF.

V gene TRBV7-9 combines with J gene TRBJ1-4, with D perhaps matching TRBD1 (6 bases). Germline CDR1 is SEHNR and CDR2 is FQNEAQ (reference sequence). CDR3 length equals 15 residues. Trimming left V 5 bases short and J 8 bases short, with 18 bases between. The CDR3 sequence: CASSAYRESWEKLFF. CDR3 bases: TGTGCCAGCAGCGCGTACAGGGAATCATGGGAAAAACTGTTTTTT. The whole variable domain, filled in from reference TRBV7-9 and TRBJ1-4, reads DTGVSQNPRHKITKRGQNVTFRCDPISEHNRLYWYRQTLGQGPEFLTYFQNEAQLEKSRLLSDRFSAERPKGSFSTLEIQRTEQGDSAMYLCASSAYRESWEKLFFGSGTQLSVL.

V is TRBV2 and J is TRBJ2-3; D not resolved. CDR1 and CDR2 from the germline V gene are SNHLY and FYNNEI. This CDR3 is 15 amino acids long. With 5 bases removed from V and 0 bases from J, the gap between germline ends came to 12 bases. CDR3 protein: CASSPRRSSTDTQYF. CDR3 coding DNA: TGTGCCAGCAGTCCTCGGCGGTCTAGCACAGATACGCAGTATTTT.

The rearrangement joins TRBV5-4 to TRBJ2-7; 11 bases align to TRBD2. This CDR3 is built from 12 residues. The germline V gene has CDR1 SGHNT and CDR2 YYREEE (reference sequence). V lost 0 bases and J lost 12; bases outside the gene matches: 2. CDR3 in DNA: TGTGCCAGCAGCTTGGATAGCGGGAGGGCGTACTTC. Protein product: CASSLDSGRAYF.

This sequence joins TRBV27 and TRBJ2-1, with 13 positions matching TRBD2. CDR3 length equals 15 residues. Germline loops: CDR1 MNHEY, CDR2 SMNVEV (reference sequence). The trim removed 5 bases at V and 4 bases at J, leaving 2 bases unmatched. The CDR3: CASSGLAGAYNEQFF. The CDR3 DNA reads TGTGCCAGCAGTGGACTAGCGGGAGCTTACAATGAGCAGTTCTTC.

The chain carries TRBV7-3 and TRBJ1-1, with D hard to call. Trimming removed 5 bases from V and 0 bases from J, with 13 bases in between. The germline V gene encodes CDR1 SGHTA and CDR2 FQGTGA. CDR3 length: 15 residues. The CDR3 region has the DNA TGTGCCAGCAGCACCGTCGGGAGGATGAACACTGAAGCTTTCTTT. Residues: CASSTVGRMNTEAFF.

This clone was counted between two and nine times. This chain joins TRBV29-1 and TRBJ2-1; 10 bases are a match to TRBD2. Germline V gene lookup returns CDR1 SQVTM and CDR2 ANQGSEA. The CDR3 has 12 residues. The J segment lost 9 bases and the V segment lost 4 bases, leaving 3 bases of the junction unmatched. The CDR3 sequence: CSVGVAGGEQFF. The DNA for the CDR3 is TGCAGCGTTGGGGTAGCGGGAGGTGAGCAGTTCTTC.

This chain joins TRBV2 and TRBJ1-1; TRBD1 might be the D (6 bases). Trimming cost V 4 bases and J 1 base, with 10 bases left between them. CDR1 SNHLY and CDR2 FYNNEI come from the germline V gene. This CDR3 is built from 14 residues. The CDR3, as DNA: TGTGCCAGCAGTGGAGGGGGGTGGAACACTGAAGCTTTCTTT. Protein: CASSGGGWNTEAFF.

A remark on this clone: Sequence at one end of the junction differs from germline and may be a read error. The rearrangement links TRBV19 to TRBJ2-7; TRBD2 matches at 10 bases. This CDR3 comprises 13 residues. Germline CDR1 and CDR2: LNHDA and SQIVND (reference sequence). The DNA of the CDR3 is TGTGCCAGTAGTAGGCAGCGGGAGGGCCGATTGCACTTC. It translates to CASSRQREGRLHF.

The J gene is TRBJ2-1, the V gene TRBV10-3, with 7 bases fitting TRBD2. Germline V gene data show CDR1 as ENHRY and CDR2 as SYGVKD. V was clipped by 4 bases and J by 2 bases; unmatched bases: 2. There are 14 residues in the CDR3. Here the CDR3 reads CAISGAGAYNEQFF. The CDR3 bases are TGTGCCATCAGTGGGGCGGGGGCCTACAATGAGCAGTTCTTC.

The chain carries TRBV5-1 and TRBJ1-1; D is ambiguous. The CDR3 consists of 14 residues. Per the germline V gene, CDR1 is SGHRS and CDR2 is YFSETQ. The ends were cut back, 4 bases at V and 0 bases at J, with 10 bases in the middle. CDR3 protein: CASSQLSMNTEAFF. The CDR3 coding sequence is TGCGCCAGCAGCCAGTTGAGCATGAACACTGAAGCTTTCTTT.

This CDR3 is CASSQIQVAPNEQYF. CDR3 nucleotides: TGTGCCAGCAGCCAAATCCAGGTTGCTCCCAACGAGCAGTACTTC. The chain is built from TRBV14 and TRBJ2-7; no clear D. In germline, CDR1 is SGHDN, CDR2 FVKESK. V was trimmed by 2 bases and J by 5 bases, leaving 16 bases between them. The CDR3 is 15 amino acids.

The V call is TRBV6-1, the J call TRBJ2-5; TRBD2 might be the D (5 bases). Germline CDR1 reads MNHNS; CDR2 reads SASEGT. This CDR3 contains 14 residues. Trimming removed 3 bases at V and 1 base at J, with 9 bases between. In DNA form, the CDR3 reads TGTGCCAGCAGTGAGGGGAGCCCCCAAGAGACCCAGTACTTC. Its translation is CASSEGSPQETQYF.

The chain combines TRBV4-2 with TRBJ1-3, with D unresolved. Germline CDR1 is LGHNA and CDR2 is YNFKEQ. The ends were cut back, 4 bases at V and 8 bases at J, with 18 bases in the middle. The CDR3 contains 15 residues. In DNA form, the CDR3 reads TGTGCCAGCAGCCCCTCTAGGACGGAGGAGGACACCATATATTTT. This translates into CASSPSRTEEDTIYF.

The CDR3 reads CASNSINGLAGHEQYF. In DNA form, the CDR3 reads TGTGCCAGCAACTCCATCAACGGACTAGCGGGACACGAGCAGTACTTC. V gene TRBV28 combines with J gene TRBJ2-7; 12 bases align to TRBD2. CDR1 and CDR2 from the germline V gene are MDHEN and SYDVKM. V lost 7 bases to trimming and J lost 5 bases; unmatched junction nucleotides: 12. The CDR3 runs 16 residues.

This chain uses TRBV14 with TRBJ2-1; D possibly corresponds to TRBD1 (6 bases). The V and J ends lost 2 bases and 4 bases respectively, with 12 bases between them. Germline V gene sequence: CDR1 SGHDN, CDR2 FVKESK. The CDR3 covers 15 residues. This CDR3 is CASSQQGLSYNEQFF. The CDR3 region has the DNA TGTGCCAGCAGCCAACAGGGGTTGTCGTACAATGAGCAGTTCTTC.

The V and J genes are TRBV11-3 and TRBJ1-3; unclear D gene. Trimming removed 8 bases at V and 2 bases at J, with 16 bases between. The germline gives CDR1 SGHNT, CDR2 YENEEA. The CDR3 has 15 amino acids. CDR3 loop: CASSTGRSAGNTIYF. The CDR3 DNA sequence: TGTGCCAGCTCTACTGGGAGGTCTGCTGGAAACACCATATATTTT.

In DNA form, the CDR3 reads TGTGCCAGCAGTGAAGCGGACGGCCCCCGCGCAGATACGCAGTATTTT. Translation gives CASSEADGPRADTQYF. The J gene is TRBJ2-3, the V gene TRBV6-1; D ambiguous. The CDR3 contains 16 residues. V was pared by 0 bases and J by 4 bases, with 14 bases between. The germline V gene encodes CDR1 MNHNS and CDR2 SASEGT.

The chain's CDR3 is CASSSPGVGNTIYF. DNA of the CDR3: TGTGCCAGCAGCTCTCCAGGGGTCGGAAACACCATATATTTT. The V call is TRBV7-9, the J call TRBJ1-3; a weak D match, TRBD1 (6 bases). The CDR3 covers 14 residues. Germline lookup yields CDR1 SEHNR and CDR2 FQNEAQ (reference sequence). The V end was cut by 4 bases, the J end by 4 bases, with 11 bases between.

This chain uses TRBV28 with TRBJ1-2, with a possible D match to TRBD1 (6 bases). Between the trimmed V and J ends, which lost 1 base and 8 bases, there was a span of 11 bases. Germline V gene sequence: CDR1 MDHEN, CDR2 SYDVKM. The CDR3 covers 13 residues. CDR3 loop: CASSLSGGLGYTF. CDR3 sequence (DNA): TGTGCCAGCAGTTTATCGGGGGGGCTCGGCTACACCTTC.

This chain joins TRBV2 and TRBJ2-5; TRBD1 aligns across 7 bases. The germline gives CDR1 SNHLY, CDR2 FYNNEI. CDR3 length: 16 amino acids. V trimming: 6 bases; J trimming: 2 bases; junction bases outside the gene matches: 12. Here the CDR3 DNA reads TGTGCCAGCAGCGTGAACTTCGCAGGGGGACAAGAGACCCAGTACTTC. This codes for CASSVNFAGGQETQYF.

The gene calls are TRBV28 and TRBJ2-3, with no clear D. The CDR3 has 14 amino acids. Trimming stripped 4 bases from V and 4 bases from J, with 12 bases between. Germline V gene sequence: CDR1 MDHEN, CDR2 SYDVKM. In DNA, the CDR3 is TGTGCCAGCAGTTGGGCCTCACGCCCAGATACGCAGTATTTT. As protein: CASSWASRPDTQYF.